One and the same sample provided the 29 T cell receptor beta chains below, sequenced in a study of blood T cell repertoires in COVID-19. Sequenced by immunoSEQ multiplex PCR; TCRdb stores in-frame clones only, minus some. This table has tens of thousands of clones, more than 75% appearing once. The sequenced sample consisted of peripheral blood. The receptors shown here come from a man between 50 and 59 years old with active or convalescent COVID-19.

V is TRBV18 and J is TRBJ2-3; D might be TRBD2 (6 bases). CDR1 is KGHSH, CDR2 LQKENI, per germline. This CDR3 is built from 14 residues. The V gene lost 1 base and the J gene lost 4 bases, with 9 bases spanning the gap. Written as DNA, the CDR3 is TGTGCCAGCTCACCACGAACGGGGGCAGATACGCAGTATTTT. Its protein is CASSPRTGADTQYF.

The V and J genes are TRBV7-8 and TRBJ2-6; D is possibly TRBD1 (8 bases). Deletions cut 7 bases from V and 0 bases from J, with 22 bases between. The length of the CDR3 is 19 residues. Germline assignment: CDR1 SGHVS and CDR2 FQNEAQ. This CDR3 is CASTQGTTGDYSGANVLTF. DNA of the CDR3: TGTGCCAGCACTCAAGGGACGACAGGGGACTACTCTGGGGCCAACGTCCTGACTTTC. Looking up the rest from reference TRBV7-8 and TRBJ2-6 gives the full variable domain: GAGVSQSPRYKVAKRGQDVALRCDPISGHVSLFWYQQALGQGPEFLTYFQNEAQLDKSGLPSDRFFAERPEGSVSTLKIQRTQQEDSAVYLCASTQGTTGDYSGANVLTFGAGSRLTVL.

This rearrangement joins TRBV18 to TRBJ2-7, with 7 bases that match TRBD1. Germline CDR1 reads KGHSH; CDR2 reads LQKENI. The CDR3 covers 14 residues. V lost 1 base, J lost 5 bases, and 5 bases stayed unmatched. The CDR3 sequence: CASSPRDTGDEQYF. For the CDR3, the DNA is TGTGCCAGCTCACCACGGGATACAGGGGACGAGCAGTACTTC.

This clone has a handful of counts. The chain combines TRBV9 with TRBJ1-5; perhaps TRBD1 as D (5 bases). V lost 3 bases and J 0 bases, leaving 7 bases between the germline ends. The CDR3 consists of 14 residues. Germline V gene sequence: CDR1 SGDLS, CDR2 YYNGEE. The CDR3 spells CASSETDSNQPQHF. In DNA form, the CDR3 reads TGTGCCAGCAGCGAGACAGATAGCAATCAGCCCCAGCATTTT.

This clone was seen only once. The chain couples TRBV3-1 (or the pseudogene TRBV3-2) to TRBJ1-5; possibly TRBD1 for D (5 bases). Germline V gene data show CDR1 as LGHDT and CDR2 as YNNKEL (reference sequence). The CDR3 has 13 amino acids. The V end lost 1 base, the J end lost 5 bases, and 6 bases lay between the germline ends. CDR3 coding DNA: TGTGCCAGCAGCCAAGGGGACTATCAGCCCCAGCATTTT. Protein sequence: CASSQGDYQPQHF.

The chain links TRBV5-1 to TRBJ1-6; D call uncertain. Deletions cut 2 bases from V and 5 bases from J, with 8 bases between. Germline values: CDR1 SGHRS, CDR2 YFSETQ. The CDR3 extends over 14 amino acids. CDR3 residues: CASSFLADNSPLHF. CDR3 nucleotide sequence: TGCGCCAGCAGCTTTTTGGCCGATAATTCACCCCTCCACTTT.

The chain carries TRBV4-1 and TRBJ2-5; 11 bases line up with TRBD2. CDR1 MGHRA and CDR2 YSYEKL come from the germline V gene. This CDR3 region has 18 residues. The trim removed 0 bases at V and 5 bases at J, leaving 11 bases unmatched. The CDR3 DNA follows: TGCGCCAGCAGCCAAGATCTAGGGCTAGCGGGGGGCGGGGAGACCCAGTACTTC. Translation: CASSQDLGLAGGGETQYF.

V and J are TRBV25-1 and TRBJ2-2, with D possibly TRBD1 on 6 matching bases. The V end was cut by 4 bases, the J end by 6 bases, with 9 bases between. Germline loops: CDR1 MGHDK, CDR2 SYGVNS. This CDR3 spans 13 amino acids. CDR3 amino acids: CASSVGGAGELFF. The CDR3 bases are TGTGCCAGCAGTGTTGGGGGCGCCGGGGAGCTGTTTTTT.

This chain connects TRBV5-8 to TRBJ1-5; 7 nucleotides agree with TRBD1. CDR3 size: 14 residues. CDR1 SGHTS and CDR2 YDEGEE come from the germline V gene. V lost 4 bases and J lost 4; bases outside the gene matches: 5. The CDR3 DNA reads TGTGCCAGCAGCGTGGGACAGATAAATCAGCCCCAGCATTTT. It translates to CASSVGQINQPQHF.

The V and J genes are TRBV15 and TRBJ2-3; 8 bases match TRBD2. CDR3 length: 18 amino acids. The V gene end was trimmed by 0 bases and the J gene end by 3 bases; junction bases not matched to a gene: 11. In germline, CDR1 is LNHNV, CDR2 YYDKDF (reference sequence). In DNA, the CDR3 is TGTGCCACCAGCAGAGATACCCCAGGGACTAGTGGGACAGATACGCAGTATTTT. It translates to CATSRDTPGTSGTDTQYF.

This clone was observed a few times. V gene TRBV28 combines with J gene TRBJ2-2; D is unresolved. Germline CDR1 MDHEN, CDR2 SYDVKM. The CDR3 is 15 amino acids. The V end lost 7 bases, the J end lost 1 base, and 13 bases lay between the germline ends. This CDR3 is CASKLASQNTGELFF. CDR3 nucleotide sequence: TGTGCCAGCAAGTTGGCCAGTCAGAACACCGGGGAGCTGTTTTTT.

In its sample, this clone was seen a few times. The chain has TRBV11-2 and TRBJ2-1; the match to TRBD2 covers 13 bases. J gave up 3 bases and V 4 bases, and 9 bases lay outside the gene matches. This CDR3 has 18 amino acids. CDR1 is SGHAT, CDR2 FQNNGV, per germline. CDR3 in DNA: TGTGCCAGCAGCTACGGACTAGCGGGGGCGTCCTTCTACAATGAGCAGTTCTTC. Residues: CASSYGLAGASFYNEQFF.

On this clone itself: The same CDR3 arises from other DNA sequences in this sample as well. This sequence joins TRBV5-1 and TRBJ2-5; 10 positions agree with TRBD2. CDR1 and CDR2 (germline): SGHRS, YFSETQ. Losses at the gene ends were 4 bases for V and 0 bases for J; bases not matched to a gene: 6. The length of the CDR3 is 16 residues. CDR3 residues: CASSDLAGGDQETQYF. The DNA for the CDR3 is TGCGCCAGCAGCGATTTAGCGGGGGGCGACCAAGAGACCCAGTACTTC.

The chain is built from TRBV19 and TRBJ1-5, with 9 nucleotides matching TRBD1. The germline V gene has CDR1 LNHDA and CDR2 SQIVND (reference sequence). The CDR3 has 16 residues. J was trimmed by 4 bases and V by 3 bases; bases with no gene match: 7. CDR3 protein: CASSIGTGNSNQPQHF. CDR3 nucleotide sequence: TGTGCCAGTAGTATCGGGACAGGGAATAGTAATCAGCCCCAGCATTTT.

The chain couples TRBV23-1 to TRBJ2-7; maybe TRBD1 (6 bases). TRBV23-1 is placed among ORFs of uncertain function. V lost 1 base, J lost 6 bases, and 19 bases lay in between. The CDR3 runs to 16 residues. As DNA, the CDR3 is TGCGCCAGCAGTCAATGTCTGGGGGCTCCAGTCCCCGAGCAGTACGTC. Translated: CASSQCLGAPVPEQYV.

The V gene is TRBV11-3, the J gene TRBJ1-1; D unclear. Germline V gives CDR1 SGHNT, CDR2 YENEEA. The CDR3 consists of 15 residues. The V end was cut by 0 bases, the J end by 0 bases, with 8 bases between. Here the CDR3 DNA reads TGTGCCAGCAGCTTAGATGGGCGGGTGAACACTGAAGCTTTCTTT. Amino acids: CASSLDGRVNTEAFF.

The chain combines TRBV23-1 with TRBJ1-2; 7 positions match TRBD1. TRBV23-1 is given ORF status, its function remaining uncertain. With 4 bases clipped from V and 6 bases from J, the junction kept 5 bases outside the gene matches. The CDR3 totals 13 residues. In nucleotides, the CDR3 is TGCGCCAGCAGTCCCCAGGACAGGCATGGCTACACCTTC. It specifies CASSPQDRHGYTF.

The V and J genes are TRBV6-6 and TRBJ2-5; D gene uncertain. Germline assignment: CDR1 MNHNY and CDR2 SVGAGI (reference sequence). Between the trimmed V and J ends, which lost 6 bases and 1 base, there was a span of 3 bases. This CDR3 has 11 amino acids. CDR3 sequence reads: CASRAQETQYF. The CDR3 DNA reads as TGTGCCAGCAGAGCCCAAGAGACCCAGTACTTC.

This chain connects TRBV7-2 to TRBJ2-7, with D hard to call. Per the germline V gene, CDR1 is SGHTA and CDR2 is FQGNSA. V was clipped by 3 bases and J by 1 base, with 7 bases between them. The CDR3 has 13 amino acids. The CDR3 loop is CASSLERSYEQYF. The DNA for the CDR3 is TGTGCCAGCAGCTTGGAGAGATCCTACGAGCAGTACTTC. The variable domain in full, with the rest retrieved from reference TRBV7-2 and TRBJ2-7, is GAGVSQSPSNKVTEKGKDVELRCDPISGHTALYWYRQSLGQGLEFLIYFQGNSAPDKSGLPSDRFSAERTGGSVSTLTIQRTQQEDSAVYLCASSLERSYEQYFGPGTRLTVT.

V is TRBV7-9 and J is TRBJ1-1; D unclear. CDR1 and CDR2 (germline): SEHNR, FQNEAQ (reference sequence). Trimming removed 10 bases at V and 1 base at J, with 16 bases between. CDR3 size: 14 residues. Here the CDR3 DNA reads TGTGCCACCCGAGACCGCGGAGGGAACACTGAAGCTTTCTTT. This encodes CATRDRGGNTEAFF.

J is TRBJ2-7 and V is TRBV29-1; 7 bases agree with TRBD2. V was clipped by 4 bases and J by 5 bases; unmatched bases: 8. The CDR3 is made up of 13 amino acids. Germline CDR1 and CDR2: SQVTM and ANQGSEA. The chain's CDR3 is CSVAGQGGDEQYF. The CDR3, as DNA: TGCAGCGTTGCAGGTCAGGGAGGGGACGAGCAGTACTTC.

V usage is TRBV2 and J usage is TRBJ2-7; TRBD2 matches 9 bases. The V and J ends lost 6 bases and 3 bases, in that order; junction bases with no gene match: 9. Germline lookup yields CDR1 SNHLY and CDR2 FYNNEI. This CDR3 has 15 residues. CDR3 nucleotide sequence: TGTGCCAGCAGAGACTTAGCGGGGGAGATCTACGAGCAGTACTTC. Translated, it gives CASRDLAGEIYEQYF.

The chain recombines TRBV7-6 with TRBJ1-3, with D unresolved. Per the germline V gene, CDR1 is SGHVS and CDR2 is FNYEAQ. The V end lost 0 bases, the J end lost 4 bases, and 10 bases lay between the germline ends. This CDR3 has 15 residues. The DNA of the CDR3 is TGTGCCAGCAGCTTAGCGTCTACAGTAGGAAACACCATATATTTT. This encodes CASSLASTVGNTIYF.

This clone has a single count. The genes are TRBV14 and TRBJ2-7; no clear D gene. The CDR3 runs 14 residues. Deletions cut 0 bases from V and 2 bases from J, with 8 bases between. Germline CDR1 is SGHDN and CDR2 is FVKESK. CDR3 coding DNA: TGTGCCAGCAGCCAAGACGTCCTTACCTACGAGCAGTACTTC. Amino acid sequence: CASSQDVLTYEQYF.

This chain connects TRBV11-2 to TRBJ2-2; 9 bases line up with TRBD2. J was trimmed by 7 bases and V by 1 base; bases with no gene match: 7. Germline loops: CDR1 SGHAT, CDR2 FQNNGV. The CDR3 extends over 16 amino acids. The CDR3 protein is CASSLGTSAQGGELFF. The DNA of the CDR3 is TGTGCCAGCAGCTTAGGGACTAGCGCCCAGGGCGGGGAGCTGTTTTTT.

This clone came up once. The V gene is TRBV6-5, the J gene TRBJ1-4; no definite D call. The CDR3 runs 14 residues. CDR1 MNHEY and CDR2 SVGAGI come from the germline V gene. Trimming removed 4 bases from V and 10 bases from J, with 16 bases in between. The chain's CDR3 is CASSLDPSLGKLFF. CDR3 DNA sequence: TGTGCCAGCAGTTTAGACCCTAGCCTAGGAAAACTGTTTTTT.

This rearrangement joins TRBV28 to TRBJ2-3, with 11 bases fitting TRBD1. Germline V gene data show CDR1 as MDHEN and CDR2 as SYDVKM. This CDR3 is built from 16 residues. V trimming: 5 bases; J trimming: 4 bases; junction bases outside the gene matches: 8. The CDR3 protein is CASSSPGQGDSDTQYF. Here the CDR3 DNA reads TGTGCCAGCAGTAGTCCGGGACAGGGGGATTCAGATACGCAGTATTTT.

The chain combines TRBV6-5 with TRBJ1-2; D not resolved. The ends were cut back, 8 bases at V and 0 bases at J, with 16 bases in the middle. The CDR3 has 15 amino acids. Germline-derived CDR1 and CDR2 are MNHEY and SVGAGI. CDR3 nucleotide sequence: TGTGCCAGCCTGCCTAGGACTTGGGCTAACTATGGCTACACCTTC. Protein product: CASLPRTWANYGYTF.

Written as DNA, the CDR3 is TGTGCCAGCAGCTCCGCTAGCGGGGGGGCGTCTGCCGGGGAGCTGTTTTTT. It yields the protein CASSSASGGASAGELFF. The genes are TRBV9 and TRBJ2-2; 12 bases map to TRBD2. The CDR3 length is 17 residues. The germline V gene has CDR1 SGDLS and CDR2 YYNGEE. V was pared by 4 bases and J by 6 bases, with 10 bases of the junction left unmatched.